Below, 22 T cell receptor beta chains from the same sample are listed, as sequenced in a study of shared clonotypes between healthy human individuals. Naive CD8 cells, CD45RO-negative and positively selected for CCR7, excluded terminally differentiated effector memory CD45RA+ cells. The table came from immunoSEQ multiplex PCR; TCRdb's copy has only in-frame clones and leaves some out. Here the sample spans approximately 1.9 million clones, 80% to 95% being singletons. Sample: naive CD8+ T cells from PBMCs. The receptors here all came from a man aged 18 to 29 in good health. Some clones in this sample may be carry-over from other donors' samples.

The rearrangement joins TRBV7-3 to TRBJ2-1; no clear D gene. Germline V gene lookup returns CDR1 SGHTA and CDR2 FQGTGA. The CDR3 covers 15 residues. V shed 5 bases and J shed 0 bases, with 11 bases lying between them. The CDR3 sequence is CASSLPTGSYNEQFF. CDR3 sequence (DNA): TGTGCCAGCAGCCTCCCGACTGGCTCCTACAATGAGCAGTTCTTC. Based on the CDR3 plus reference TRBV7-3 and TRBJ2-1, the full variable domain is GAGVSQTPSNKVTEKGKYVELRCDPISGHTALYWYRQSLGQGPEFLIYFQGTGAADDSGLPNDRFFAVRPEGSVSTLKIQRTERGDSAVYLCASSLPTGSYNEQFFGPGTRLTVL.

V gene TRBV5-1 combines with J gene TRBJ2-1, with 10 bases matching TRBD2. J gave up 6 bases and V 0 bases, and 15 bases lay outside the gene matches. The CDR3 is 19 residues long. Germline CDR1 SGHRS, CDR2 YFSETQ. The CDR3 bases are TGCGCCAGCAGCTTGGAGGAGGAGCGGGAGGGCCATAGGGTCAATGAGCAGTTCTTC. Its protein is CASSLEEEREGHRVNEQFF.

The DNA of the CDR3 is TGTGCCAGCAGCCCACTGCCGGGACAGGGTAGAACCGGGGAGCTGTTTTTT. It codes for CASSPLPGQGRTGELFF. This chain connects TRBV9 to TRBJ2-2; 9 bases are a match to TRBD1. CDR3 length equals 17 residues. J lost 5 bases, V lost 4 bases, and 12 bases had no gene match. In germline, CDR1 is SGDLS, CDR2 YYNGEE.

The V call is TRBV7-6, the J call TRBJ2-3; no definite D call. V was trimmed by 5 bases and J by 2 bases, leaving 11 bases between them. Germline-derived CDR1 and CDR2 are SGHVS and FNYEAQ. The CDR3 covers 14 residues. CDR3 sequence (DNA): TGTGCCAGCAGCCCAATTATACCCACAGATACGCAGTATTTT. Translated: CASSPIIPTDTQYF.

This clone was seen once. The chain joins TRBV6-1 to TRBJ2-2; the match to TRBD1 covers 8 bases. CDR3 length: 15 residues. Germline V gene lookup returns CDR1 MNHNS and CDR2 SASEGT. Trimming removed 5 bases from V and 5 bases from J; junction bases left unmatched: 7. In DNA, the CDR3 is TGTGCCAGCAGTTTTAAGGACAGGGAAACCGGGGAGCTGTTTTTT. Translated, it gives CASSFKDRETGELFF.

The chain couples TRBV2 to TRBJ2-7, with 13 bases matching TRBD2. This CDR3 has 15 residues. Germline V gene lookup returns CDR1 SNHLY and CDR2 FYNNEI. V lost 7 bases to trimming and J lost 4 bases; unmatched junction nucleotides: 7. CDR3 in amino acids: CASKELAGGWYEQYF. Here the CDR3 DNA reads TGTGCCAGCAAAGAACTAGCGGGAGGGTGGTACGAGCAGTACTTC.

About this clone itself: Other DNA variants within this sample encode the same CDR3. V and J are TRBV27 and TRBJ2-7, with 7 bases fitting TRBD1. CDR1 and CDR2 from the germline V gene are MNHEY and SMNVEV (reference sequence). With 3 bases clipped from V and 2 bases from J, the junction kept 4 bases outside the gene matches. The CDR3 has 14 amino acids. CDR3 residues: CASSLGQTPYEQYF. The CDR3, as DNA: TGTGCCAGCAGTTTGGGACAGACTCCCTACGAGCAGTACTTC.

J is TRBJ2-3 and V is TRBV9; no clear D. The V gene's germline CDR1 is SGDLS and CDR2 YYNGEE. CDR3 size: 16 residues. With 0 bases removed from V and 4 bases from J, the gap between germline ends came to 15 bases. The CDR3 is CASSVVGHGGSDTQYF. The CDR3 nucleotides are TGTGCCAGCAGCGTAGTGGGTCACGGCGGCTCAGATACGCAGTATTTT.

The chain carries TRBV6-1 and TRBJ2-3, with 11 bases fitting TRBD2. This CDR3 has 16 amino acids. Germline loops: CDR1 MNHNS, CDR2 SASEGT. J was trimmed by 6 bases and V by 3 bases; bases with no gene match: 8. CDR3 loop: CASSDFLAGGFDTQYF. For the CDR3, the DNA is TGTGCCAGCAGTGACTTCTTAGCGGGAGGGTTCGATACGCAGTATTTT.

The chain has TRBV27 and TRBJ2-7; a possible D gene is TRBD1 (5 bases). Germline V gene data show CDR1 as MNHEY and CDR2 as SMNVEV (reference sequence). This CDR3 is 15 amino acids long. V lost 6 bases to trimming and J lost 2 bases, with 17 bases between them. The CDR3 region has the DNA TGTGCCAGCAGGCCACGACAGATGATGGCCTACGAGCAGTACTTC. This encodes CASRPRQMMAYEQYF.

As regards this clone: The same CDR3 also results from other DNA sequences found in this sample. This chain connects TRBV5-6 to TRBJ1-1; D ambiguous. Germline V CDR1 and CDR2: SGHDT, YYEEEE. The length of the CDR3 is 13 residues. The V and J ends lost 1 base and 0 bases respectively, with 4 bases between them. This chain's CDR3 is CASSLRLNTEAFF. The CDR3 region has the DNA TGTGCCAGCAGCTTGCGGTTGAACACTGAAGCTTTCTTT. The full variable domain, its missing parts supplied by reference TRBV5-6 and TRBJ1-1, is DAGVTQSPTHLIKTRGQQVTLRCSPKSGHDTVSWYQQALGQGPQFIFQYYEEEERQRGNFPDRFSGHQFPNYSSELNVNALLLGDSALYLCASSLRLNTEAFFGQGTRLTVV.

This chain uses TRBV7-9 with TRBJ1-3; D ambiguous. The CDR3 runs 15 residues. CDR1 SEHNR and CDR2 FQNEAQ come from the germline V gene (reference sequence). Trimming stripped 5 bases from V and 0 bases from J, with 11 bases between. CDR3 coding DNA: TGTGCCAGCAGCCTAAATGGACTCTCTGGAAACACCATATATTTT. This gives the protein CASSLNGLSGNTIYF.

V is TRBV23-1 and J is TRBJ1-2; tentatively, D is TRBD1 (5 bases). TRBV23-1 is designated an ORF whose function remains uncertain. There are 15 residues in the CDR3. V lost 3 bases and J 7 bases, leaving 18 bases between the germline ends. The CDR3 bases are TGCGCCAGCAGTCAGTGGGGCAGGGTGAAAGTTGGCTACACCTTC. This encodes CASSQWGRVKVGYTF.

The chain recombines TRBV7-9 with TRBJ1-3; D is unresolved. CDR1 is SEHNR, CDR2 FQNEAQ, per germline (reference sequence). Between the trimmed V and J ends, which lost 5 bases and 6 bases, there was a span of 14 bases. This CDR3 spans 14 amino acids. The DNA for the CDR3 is TGTGCCAGCAGCGATGGACCTACTTTAAACACCATATATTTT. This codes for CASSDGPTLNTIYF. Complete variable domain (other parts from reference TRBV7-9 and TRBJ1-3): DTGVSQNPRHKITKRGQNVTFRCDPISEHNRLYWYRQTLGQGPEFLTYFQNEAQLEKSRLLSDRFSAERPKGSFSTLEIQRTEQGDSAMYLCASSDGPTLNTIYFGEGSWLTVV.

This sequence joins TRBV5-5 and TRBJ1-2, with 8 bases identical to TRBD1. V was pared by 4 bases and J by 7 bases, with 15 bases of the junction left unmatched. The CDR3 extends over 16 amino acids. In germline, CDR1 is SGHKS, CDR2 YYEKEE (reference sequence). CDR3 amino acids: CASSRFLDRDYLGYTF. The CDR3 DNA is TGTGCCAGCAGCCGCTTCCTGGACAGGGACTATCTTGGCTACACCTTC.

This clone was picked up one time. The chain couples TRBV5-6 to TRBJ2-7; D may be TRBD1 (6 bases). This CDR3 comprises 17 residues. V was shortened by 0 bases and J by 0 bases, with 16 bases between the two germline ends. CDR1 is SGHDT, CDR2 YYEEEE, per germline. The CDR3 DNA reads TGTGCCAGCAGCTTGGCCCAGAGGGTGGGGGCCTCCTACGAGCAGTACTTC. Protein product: CASSLAQRVGASYEQYF.

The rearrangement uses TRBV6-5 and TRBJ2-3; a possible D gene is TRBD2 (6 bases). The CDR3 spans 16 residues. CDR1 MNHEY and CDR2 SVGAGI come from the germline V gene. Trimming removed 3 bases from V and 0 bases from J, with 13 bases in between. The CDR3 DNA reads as TGTGCCAGCAGTTATTTTGCGGGAAGTAGCACAGATACGCAGTATTTT. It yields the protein CASSYFAGSSTDTQYF.

The CDR3 DNA reads TGTGCCAGCAGGCAAGACTTCCATCCCACTGAAGCTTTCTTT. Its protein product is CASRQDFHPTEAFF. The genes are TRBV6-5 and TRBJ1-1; D is unresolved. CDR3 length: 14 amino acids. Trimming left V 6 bases short and J 4 bases short, with 15 bases between. Germline V lookup: CDR1 MNHEY, CDR2 SVGAGI.

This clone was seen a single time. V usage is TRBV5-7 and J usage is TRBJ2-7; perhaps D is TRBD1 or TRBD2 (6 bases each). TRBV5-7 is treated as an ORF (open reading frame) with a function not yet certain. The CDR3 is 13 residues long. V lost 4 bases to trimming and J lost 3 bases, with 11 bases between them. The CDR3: CASSRGPSYEQYF. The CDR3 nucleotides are TGTGCCAGCAGCCGGGGGCCCAGCTACGAGCAGTACTTC.

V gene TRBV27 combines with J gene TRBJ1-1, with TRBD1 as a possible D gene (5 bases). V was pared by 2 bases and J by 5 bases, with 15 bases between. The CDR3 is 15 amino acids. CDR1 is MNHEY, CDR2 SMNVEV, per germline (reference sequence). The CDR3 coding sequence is TGTGCCAGCAGTTTAGTAGGCGCGGGGGTGACTGAAGCTTTCTTT. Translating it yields CASSLVGAGVTEAFF.

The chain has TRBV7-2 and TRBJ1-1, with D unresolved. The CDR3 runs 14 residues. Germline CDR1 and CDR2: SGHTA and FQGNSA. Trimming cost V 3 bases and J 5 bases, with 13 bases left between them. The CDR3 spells CASSFVSRVTEAFF. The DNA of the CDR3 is TGTGCCAGCAGCTTCGTATCTCGGGTTACTGAAGCTTTCTTT.

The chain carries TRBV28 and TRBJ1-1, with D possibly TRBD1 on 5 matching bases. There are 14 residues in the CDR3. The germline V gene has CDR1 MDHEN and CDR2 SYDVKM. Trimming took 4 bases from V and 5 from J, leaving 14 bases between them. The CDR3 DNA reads TGTGCCAGCAGTTGGATCACAGGAGGGACTGAAGCTTTCTTT. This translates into CASSWITGGTEAFF. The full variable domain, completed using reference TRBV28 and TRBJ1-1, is DVKVTQSSRYLVKRTGEKVFLECVQDMDHENMFWYRQDPGLGLRLIYFSYDVKMKEKGDIPEGYSVSREKKERFSLILESASTNQTSMYLCASSWITGGTEAFFGQGTRLTVV.